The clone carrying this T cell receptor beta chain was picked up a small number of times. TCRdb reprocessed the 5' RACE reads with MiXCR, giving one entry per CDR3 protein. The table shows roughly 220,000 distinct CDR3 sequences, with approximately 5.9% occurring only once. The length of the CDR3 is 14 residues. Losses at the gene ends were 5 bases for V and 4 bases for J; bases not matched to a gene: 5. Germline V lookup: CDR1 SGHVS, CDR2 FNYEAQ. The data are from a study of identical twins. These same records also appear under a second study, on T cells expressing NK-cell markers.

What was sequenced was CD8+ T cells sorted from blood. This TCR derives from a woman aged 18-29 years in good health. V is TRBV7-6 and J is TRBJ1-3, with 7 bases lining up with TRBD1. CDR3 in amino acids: CASSLPGQGNTIYF. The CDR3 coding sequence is TGTGCCAGCAGCCTGCCGGGACAGGGAAACACCATATATTTT.